The clone carrying this T cell receptor beta chain has a handful of counts. Antigen unknown. These data belong to a study of CD8 T cells in ankylosing spondylitis. The CDR3 is 15 amino acids. The V gene's germline CDR1 is SGHVS and CDR2 FNYEAQ. V dropped 5 bases and J dropped 6 bases, with 19 bases sitting between them. Regarding the study as a whole: Peripheral blood samples showed relatively rare disease-linked clones, and these clones were CD8+. The study identified a TCR beta motif of seven or eight highly homologous variants that appeared characteristic of ankylosing spondylitis blood. Certain motif variants had earlier appeared in reactive arthritis synovial fluid and blood.

Using its own MiXCR run on the 5' RACE reads, TCRdb lists one record per CDR3 protein. The sample consists of about 540,000 distinct CDR3 sequences, about 13% of them appearing once. Sequencing used blood, either unsorted or a sorted T cell fraction (not recorded which). V gene TRBV7-6 combines with J gene TRBJ1-1, with D hard to call. This TCR came from a male donor with ankylosing spondylitis. The CDR3 nucleotides read TGTGCCAGCAGCCGCCGACCGTTAGGCACCGCTGAAGCTTTCTTT. Translating gives CASSRRPLGTAEAFF.